Below are 6 T cell receptor beta chains sequenced from a single sample in a study of T cells expressing NK-cell markers. After re-calling the 5' RACE reads, TCRdb lists one entry per CDR3 protein, DNA absent. Its listing shows about 180,000 distinct CDR3 sequences. The specimen was blood T cells: a sorted CD56 or NKG2C T cell subset, CD4+ or CD8+ T cells, or bulk PBMC T cells (not recorded which). All receptors derive from a man aged 18-75 years in good health.

The J gene is TRBJ2-1, the V gene TRBV4-1. The germline gives CDR1 MGHRA, CDR2 YSYEKL. The CDR3 covers 17 residues. CDR3 region: CASSLRPAEDSYNEQFF.

The chain carries TRBV28 and TRBJ2-5; TCRdb designates TRBD1, a call that cannot be tested without DNA. This CDR3 contains 15 residues. Looked up from germline, CDR1 is MDHEN and CDR2 is SYDVKM. CDR3 sequence reads: CASTLRGYSQETQYF.

The chain uses TRBV6-5 and TRBJ1-1; TCRdb's D gene call, TRBD1, goes unchecked for lack of DNA. The CDR3 totals 19 residues. In germline, CDR1 is MNHEY, CDR2 SVGAGI. CDR3 amino acids: CASSYSMGRGAGWNTEAFF.

CDR3 loop: CASKLGLAGANEQFF. The chain joins TRBV27 to TRBJ2-1; TCRdb indicates TRBD2, and absent DNA this call remains unverified. Germline CDR1 reads MNHEY; CDR2 reads SMNVEV (reference sequence). The CDR3 runs 15 residues.

This chain connects TRBV9 to TRBJ1-2; as DNA is missing, the TRBD1 call by TCRdb cannot be tested. The CDR3 loop spans 14 amino acids. Germline assignment: CDR1 SGDLS and CDR2 YYNGEE. The CDR3 region is CASSVVGQGNGYTF.

CDR3 sequence reads: CSVEGGARGYTF. The V gene is TRBV29-1, the J gene TRBJ1-2; TCRdb reports TRBD1, a call that lacks DNA to check it against. Germline CDR1 and CDR2: SQVTM and ANQGSEA. The CDR3 consists of 12 residues.